A single sample gave rise to the 18 T cell receptor beta chains below, sequenced in a study of T cell repertoires in cytomegalovirus infection. Each CDR3 protein is one row after TCRdb ran MiXCR on the reads. Of some 450,000 distinct CDR3 sequences in the sample, approximately 32% are singletons; the top ten hold 12% to 15%. The sample was PBMCs. The source is a human donor in good health (CMV status not recorded). Some clones in this sample may be carry-over from other donors' samples.

This clonotype showed up just a few times. J is TRBJ2-5 and V is TRBV3-1; 7 bases fit TRBD1. The germline gives CDR1 LGHDT, CDR2 YNNKEL (reference sequence). The V segment lost 4 bases and the J segment 3 bases; nucleotides outside the gene matches: 11. This CDR3 spans 16 amino acids. The CDR3 here is CASSPFFGTEKETQYF. In nucleotides, the CDR3 is TGTGCCAGCAGCCCTTTCTTCGGGACAGAGAAAGAGACCCAGTACTTC.

This clonotype was counted ten times or more. The chain joins TRBV7-2 to TRBJ2-4, with 13 nucleotides matching TRBD2. This CDR3 spans 17 amino acids. Germline V lookup: CDR1 SGHTA, CDR2 FQGNSA. Germline trimming cut 5 bases from V and 7 bases from J; bases unmatched to any gene: 11. CDR3 nucleotide sequence: TGTGCCAGCAGCCACATGGGACTAGCGGGGCTCGGGAACATTCAGTACTTC. Amino acids: CASSHMGLAGLGNIQYF.

This clonotype was seen a few times. The V gene is TRBV12-3 or TRBV12-4, the J gene TRBJ2-7; 7 bases are a match to TRBD2. The CDR3 totals 13 residues. V trimming: 7 bases; J trimming: 2 bases; junction bases outside the gene matches: 5. The CDR3 DNA sequence: TGTGCCAGCACCTGGGGGACTACCTACGAGCAGTACTTC. Translation: CASTWGTTYEQYF.

In DNA, the CDR3 is TGTGCCAGCAGCTGGGAGAAAATTGGGGGCAACACCGGGGAGCTGTTTTTT. Translation gives CASSWEKIGGNTGELFF. This chain links TRBV7-6 with TRBJ2-2; D may be TRBD1 (6 bases). Between the trimmed V and J ends, which lost 4 bases and 2 bases, there was a span of 17 bases. This CDR3 has 17 amino acids. Germline CDR1 and CDR2: SGHVS and FNYEAQ.

The V call is TRBV27, the J call TRBJ2-4, with D possibly matching TRBD2 (6 bases). The CDR3 spans 17 residues. CDR1 is MNHEY, CDR2 SMNVEV, per germline (reference sequence). Between the trimmed V and J ends, which lost 6 bases and 1 base, there was a span of 19 bases. The DNA of the CDR3 is TGTGCCAGCAGCCCGGACGGGGACTCGGTGGCCAAAAACATTCAGTACTTC. It yields the protein CASSPDGDSVAKNIQYF.

This clonotype was observed many times. The genes are TRBV7-8 and TRBJ2-3, with D possibly matching TRBD1 (6 bases). CDR3 length: 15 amino acids. V shed 1 base and J shed 4 bases, with 12 bases lying between them. CDR1 is SGHVS, CDR2 FQNEAQ, per germline. The CDR3: CASSLGPGVADTQYF. In nucleotides, the CDR3 is TGTGCCAGCAGCTTAGGGCCAGGGGTCGCAGATACGCAGTATTTT.

This clonotype has a count of ten or more. The chain joins TRBV2 to TRBJ2-7; D is uncertain. The CDR3 extends over 13 amino acids. Germline V gene data show CDR1 as SNHLY and CDR2 as FYNNEI. Trimming took 8 bases from V and 0 from J, leaving 11 bases between them. CDR3 bases: TGTGCCAGCCAGCAGAGGAGCTCCTACGAGCAGTACTTC. Translated: CASQQRSSYEQYF.

The sample holds many counts of this clonotype. The chain is built from TRBV7-6 and TRBJ2-3; 9 nucleotides align to TRBD1. CDR3 length: 17 amino acids. The V gene end was trimmed by 4 bases and the J gene end by 2 bases; junction bases not matched to a gene: 10. CDR1 and CDR2 from the germline V gene are SGHVS and FNYEAQ. The CDR3 bases are TGTGCCAGCAGCTCTCGGTACCGGGACAGGGACACAGATACGCAGTATTTT. Its protein is CASSSRYRDRDTDTQYF.

This clonotype showed up just a few times. The chain couples TRBV7-2 to TRBJ1-2; D perhaps matches TRBD1 (6 bases). The germline V gene encodes CDR1 SGHTA and CDR2 FQGNSA. This CDR3 comprises 13 residues. V shed 5 bases and J shed 6 bases, with 13 bases lying between them. In DNA form, the CDR3 reads TGTGCCAGCAGCCGGGGAGGGGGGGATGGCTACACCTTC. It specifies CASSRGGGDGYTF.

This chain joins TRBV20-1 and TRBJ2-1, with D perhaps matching TRBD1 or TRBD2 (6 bases each). This CDR3 contains 12 residues. The germline V gene has CDR1 DFQATT and CDR2 SNEGSKA (reference sequence). Between the trimmed V and J ends, which lost 5 bases and 7 bases, there was a span of 12 bases. The CDR3 DNA sequence: TGCAGTGCTTCAGAGGGGGGAAATGAGCAGTTCTTC. Residues: CSASEGGNEQFF.

This clonotype appeared once. The chain couples TRBV15 to TRBJ1-2; D gene uncertain. V gave up 0 bases and J gave up 8 bases, with 19 bases separating them. The V gene's germline CDR1 is LNHNV and CDR2 YYDKDF (reference sequence). The CDR3 is 16 amino acids. The CDR3 protein is CATSRDVVSGVRGYTF. The DNA of the CDR3 is TGTGCCACCAGCAGAGATGTTGTCTCCGGAGTCCGCGGCTACACCTTC.

V gene TRBV6-2 or TRBV6-3 combines with J gene TRBJ2-4; 9 bases map to TRBD1. The V gene's germline CDR1 is MNHEY and CDR2 SVGEGT. The CDR3 is 14 residues long. Germline trimming cut 7 bases from V and 7 bases from J; bases unmatched to any gene: 8. The CDR3 bases are TGTGCCAGCACCCCACAGGGGGCAGCGAACATTCAGTACTTC. Its translation is CASTPQGAANIQYF.

V is TRBV7-6 and J is TRBJ1-1; D may be TRBD1 (6 bases). The germline V and J ends were trimmed by 1 base and 4 bases, with 13 bases remaining between them. Germline V lookup: CDR1 SGHVS, CDR2 FNYEAQ. This CDR3 comprises 15 residues. This chain's CDR3 is CASSLDRVGSTEAFF. Here the CDR3 DNA reads TGTGCCAGCAGCTTAGACAGGGTCGGGAGCACTGAAGCTTTCTTT.

The V gene is TRBV15, the J gene TRBJ1-1; D possibly corresponds to TRBD1 (6 bases). Trimming shortened V by 1 base and J by 1 base, and 7 bases separated the two germline ends. Germline loops: CDR1 LNHNV, CDR2 YYDKDF (reference sequence). The CDR3 spans 14 residues. The CDR3 nucleotides are TGTGCCACCAGCAGAGGGGACAAGAACACTGAAGCTTTCTTT. This translates into CATSRGDKNTEAFF.

This clonotype has at least ten counts. V is TRBV2 and J is TRBJ1-5; unclear D gene. Germline CDR1 reads SNHLY; CDR2 reads FYNNEI. V lost 4 bases and J 0 bases, leaving 7 bases between the germline ends. The CDR3 runs 14 residues. CDR3 loop: CASSGWVSNQPQHF. For the CDR3, the DNA is TGTGCCAGCAGTGGGTGGGTTAGCAATCAGCCCCAGCATTTT.

The V call is TRBV19, the J call TRBJ1-2; possible D gene TRBD1, 6 bases. From germline, CDR1 is LNHDA and CDR2 SQIVND (reference sequence). Trimming shortened V by 3 bases and J by 4 bases, and 12 bases separated the two germline ends. The CDR3 has 14 amino acids. CDR3 coding DNA: TGTGCCAGTAGTATCCAGGGGAGGGGCTATGGCTACACCTTC. It codes for CASSIQGRGYGYTF. The full variable domain, with the rest looked up from reference TRBV19 and TRBJ1-2, is DGGITQSPKYLFRKEGQNVTLSCEQNLNHDAMYWYRQDPGQGLRLIYYSQIVNDFQKGDIAEGYSVSREKKESFPLTVTSAQKNPTAFYLCASSIQGRGYGYTFGSGTRLTVV.

This clonotype was observed a handful of times. The genes are TRBV5-1 and TRBJ2-1, with D possibly matching TRBD2 (5 bases). The CDR3 loop spans 13 amino acids. CDR1 is SGHRS, CDR2 YFSETQ, per germline. The CDR3 nucleotides read TGCGCAAGCGGTTCGATTCAGAGCAATGAGCAGTTCTTC. As protein: CASGSIQSNEQFF.

On this clonotype itself: Since a much larger clone is just one base distant, this may be a read error. The chain uses TRBV7-8 and TRBJ2-2, with TRBD1 matching over 7 bases. Germline V gene sequence: CDR1 SGHVS, CDR2 FQNEAQ. Trimming removed 5 bases from V and 4 bases from J; junction bases left unmatched: 4. The CDR3 is 14 amino acids. The CDR3 protein is CASSTGAATGELFF. In nucleotides, the CDR3 is TGTGCCAGCAGCACAGGGGCGGCCACCGGGGAGCTGTTTTTT.